This entry lists 19 T cell receptor beta chains sequenced from one sample in a study of sequential checkpoint blockade in melanoma. Treatment here: randomized to nivolumab then ipilimumab (arm A) or the reverse (arm B). Only in-frame clones appear in the TCRdb table, and some are missing; sequencing was by immunoSEQ multiplex PCR. The table has tens of thousands of clones, 84% seen once; the top ten hold 4.5% to 7%. The input for sequencing was CD8+ T cells sorted from blood (inferred from file names), taken from a patient given nivolumab and ipilimumab in sequence. The origin of the receptors is a human donor with melanoma.

This clone was found once. In DNA, the CDR3 is TGTGCCAGCAGTCAGCGCCGACCCTATCCCAACTACGAGCAGTACTTC. It encodes CASSQRRPYPNYEQYF. This chain uses TRBV28 with TRBJ2-7; D uncertain. This CDR3 is 16 amino acids long. The germline CDR1 and CDR2 sequences are MDHEN and SYDVKM. The germline V and J ends were trimmed by 5 bases and 3 bases, with 20 bases remaining between them.

This chain uses TRBV9 with TRBJ2-2; 10 nucleotides align to TRBD2. J was trimmed by 5 bases and V by 4 bases; bases with no gene match: 5. This CDR3 is 15 amino acids long. Germline CDR1 and CDR2: SGDLS and YYNGEE. CDR3 nucleotides: TGTGCCAGCAGCACTAGCGGGGCTACTACCGGGGAGCTGTTTTTT. Amino acid sequence: CASSTSGATTGELFF.

The CDR3 DNA sequence: TGTGCCAGCAGTTTCGGCGGGAGACCCAACACCGGGGAGCTGTTTTTT. This translates into CASSFGGRPNTGELFF. The chain is built from TRBV27 and TRBJ2-2, with 7 nucleotides matching TRBD2. CDR1 is MNHEY, CDR2 SMNVEV, per germline (reference sequence). J gave up 2 bases and V 3 bases, and 6 bases lay outside the gene matches. The CDR3 has 16 amino acids.

The chain carries TRBV5-1 and TRBJ2-1, with a weak D call TRBD2 (5 bases). V was trimmed by 0 bases and J by 4 bases, leaving 14 bases between them. Germline V gene data show CDR1 as SGHRS and CDR2 as YFSETQ. The CDR3 contains 16 residues. The CDR3 DNA sequence: TGCGCCAGCAGCTTGGCCAGCGGAATTCGATACAATGAGCAGTTCTTC. It specifies CASSLASGIRYNEQFF.

The chain has TRBV30 and TRBJ1-1; D possibly corresponds to TRBD1 (5 bases). Germline CDR1 is GTSNPN and CDR2 is SVGIG (reference sequence). The CDR3 extends over 14 amino acids. The chain's CDR3 is CASSGAGTYTEAFF. The CDR3 DNA follows: TGTGCGTCCAGCGGGGCAGGAACCTACACTGAAGCTTTCTTT.

The genes are TRBV4-1 and TRBJ2-7, with 9 bases that match TRBD2. Trimming removed 4 bases from V and 7 bases from J; junction bases left unmatched: 8. Germline V gene data show CDR1 as MGHRA and CDR2 as YSYEKL. This CDR3 contains 14 residues. In DNA, the CDR3 is TGCGCCAGCAGCCGTCCGGGACTAGCTGAAGAGCAGTACTTC. Its protein product is CASSRPGLAEEQYF.

The chain is built from TRBV9 and TRBJ1-1, with 7 bases aligning to TRBD1. The CDR3 totals 14 residues. The germline gives CDR1 SGDLS, CDR2 YYNGEE. The V gene end was trimmed by 0 bases and the J gene end by 1 base; junction bases not matched to a gene: 0. In DNA, the CDR3 is TGTGCCAGCAGCGTAGGGACAGGGAACACTGAAGCTTTCTTT. Its protein is CASSVGTGNTEAFF.

The chain employs TRBV5-1 and TRBJ2-7, with TRBD2 matching 8 bases. This CDR3 spans 15 amino acids. The trim removed 3 bases at V and 5 bases at J, leaving 10 bases unmatched. Germline assignment: CDR1 SGHRS and CDR2 YFSETQ. CDR3 nucleotides: TGCGCCAGCAGCTCGCTGACCCCAGCGGGGGACGAGCAGTACTTC. It yields the protein CASSSLTPAGDEQYF.

The table lists this clone with a few counts. This chain connects TRBV4-2 to TRBJ2-3, with D perhaps matching TRBD2 (6 bases). V was trimmed by 0 bases and J by 7 bases, leaving 17 bases between them. Germline loops: CDR1 LGHNA, CDR2 YNFKEQ. CDR3 length: 16 amino acids. The DNA of the CDR3 is TGTGCCAGCAGCCAAGATAAGTGGGGACTCGGTAATACGCAGTATTTT. It codes for CASSQDKWGLGNTQYF.

The chain recombines TRBV11-2 with TRBJ2-7; 7 positions match TRBD1. The CDR3 covers 14 residues. Looked up from germline, CDR1 is SGHAT and CDR2 is FQNNGV. The J segment lost 3 bases and the V segment lost 3 bases, leaving 5 bases of the junction unmatched. This chain's CDR3 is CASSFGTAFYEQYF. In DNA, the CDR3 is TGTGCCAGCAGCTTCGGGACAGCCTTCTACGAGCAGTACTTC.

V and J are TRBV28 and TRBJ1-1, with TRBD1 as a possible D gene (5 bases). The CDR3 is made up of 15 amino acids. V was trimmed by 8 bases and J by 4 bases, leaving 20 bases between them. Germline-derived CDR1 and CDR2 are MDHEN and SYDVKM. CDR3 in amino acids: CASRPQGNVATEAFF. In DNA, the CDR3 is TGTGCCAGCCGACCTCAGGGTAATGTAGCCACTGAAGCTTTCTTT.

The chain employs TRBV28 and TRBJ2-5, with D uncertain. Trimming took 6 bases from V and 1 from J, leaving 18 bases between them. The CDR3 is made up of 16 amino acids. Germline V gene sequence: CDR1 MDHEN, CDR2 SYDVKM. The CDR3 coding sequence is TGTGCCAGCAGCTCGTACCGGGTCCAGCTCCAAGAGACCCAGTACTTC. Its protein product is CASSSYRVQLQETQYF.

The chain recombines TRBV9 with TRBJ2-7; 10 bases are a match to TRBD2. Germline values: CDR1 SGDLS, CDR2 YYNGEE. The ends lost 6 bases at V and 9 bases at J; junction bases unmatched: 15. This CDR3 has 15 amino acids. The CDR3 DNA reads as TGTGCCAGCAACAAAGGGGCTAGCGGGAGAGAGGGGCAGTACTTC. It is translated as CASNKGASGREGQYF.

With respect to this clone: A much larger clonotype is one base distant, so this may be a read error. Other nucleotide sequences in the sample specify the same CDR3. The V call is TRBV19, the J call TRBJ1-1; a weak D match, TRBD1 (6 bases). This CDR3 is built from 13 residues. Trimming took off 1 base at V and 4 bases at J, with 7 bases between the two ends. The germline CDR1 and CDR2 sequences are LNHDA and SQIVND (reference sequence). CDR3 protein: CASSIGTATEAFF. The CDR3 DNA is TGTGCCAGTAGTATAGGGACAGCCACTGAAGCTTTCTTT.

The chain recombines TRBV10-2 with TRBJ2-7; 10 nucleotides agree with TRBD2. Germline CDR1 reads WSHSY; CDR2 reads SAAADI. CDR3 length: 15 residues. V dropped 2 bases and J dropped 11; count of bases not matched to a gene: 12. CDR3 DNA sequence: TGCGCCAGCAGTGAGATCGGAGCGGGAGGGCTTCCGGAGTACTTC. The encoded protein is CASSEIGAGGLPEYF.

J is TRBJ1-1 and V is TRBV7-8; 10 bases line up with TRBD1. This CDR3 contains 15 residues. The V gene's germline CDR1 is SGHVS and CDR2 FQNEAQ. V shed 5 bases, J shed 3 bases, and the junction held 6 bases outside the gene matches. The CDR3 spells CASSLLGTGDTEAFF. CDR3 nucleotide sequence: TGTGCCAGCAGCCTCCTCGGGACAGGGGACACTGAAGCTTTCTTT.

This clone was observed a single time. The chain links TRBV12-1 to TRBJ1-5; TRBD1 is the table's D call, not checked against the DNA. TRBV12-1 is noted as a pseudogene. The CDR3 totals 15 residues. CDR3 nucleotide sequence: TGTGCCAGCAGCTCCGGGACAGGGAAGGATCAGCCCCAGCATTTT. It translates to CASSSGTGKDQPQHF.

V and J are TRBV7-9 and TRBJ2-3, with D tentatively TRBD2 (6 bases). V was clipped by 4 bases and J by 1 base, with 9 bases between them. The CDR3 is made up of 14 amino acids. Germline loops: CDR1 SEHNR, CDR2 FQNEAQ (reference sequence). CDR3 in DNA: TGTGCCAGCAGCTCCGGAGGGGGCACAGATACGCAGTATTTT. This gives the protein CASSSGGGTDTQYF.

The gene calls are TRBV27 and TRBJ2-7, with 12 positions matching TRBD2. Looked up from germline, CDR1 is MNHEY and CDR2 is SMNVEV (reference sequence). Germline trimming cut 4 bases from V and 0 bases from J; bases unmatched to any gene: 7. The CDR3 covers 17 residues. CDR3 amino acids: CASSSPSGGDISYEQYF. CDR3 DNA: TGTGCCAGCAGTTCCCCTAGCGGGGGGGATATCTCCTACGAGCAGTACTTC.